In this sample, the clone carrying this T cell receptor (beta chain) turned up a few times. Its antigen remains unidentified. The sample belongs to a study of post-analysis software for immune sequencing data. Study information: The cohort encompassed relapsing-remitting, secondary progressive and progressive-relapsing multiple sclerosis disease courses. Overall study results and limits: Included in a set of about 5 TRBV segments more frequent in patients than controls were TRBV5-6, TRBV5-1 and TRBV20-1.

TCR beta cDNA libraries had unique molecular identifiers. TCRdb fed the PCR reads into MiXCR, producing one record per CDR3 protein. The sample has hundreds of thousands of distinct CDR3 sequences, 55% to 70% seen once. CDR3 length equals 15 residues. The junction had 8 bases not matched to a gene; V was cut back by 1 base and J by 9 bases. Germline V gene sequence: CDR1 SGHKS, CDR2 YYEKEE (reference sequence). This TCR derives from a girl aged 2 to 10 with multiple sclerosis. V usage is TRBV5-5 and J usage is TRBJ2-1, with 9 bases identical to TRBD2. Sequenced sample: blood. The CDR3 reads CASSLRLAGRREQFF. The CDR3 DNA reads as TGTGCCAGCAGCTTGCGGCTAGCGGGACGACGTGAGCAGTTCTTC.